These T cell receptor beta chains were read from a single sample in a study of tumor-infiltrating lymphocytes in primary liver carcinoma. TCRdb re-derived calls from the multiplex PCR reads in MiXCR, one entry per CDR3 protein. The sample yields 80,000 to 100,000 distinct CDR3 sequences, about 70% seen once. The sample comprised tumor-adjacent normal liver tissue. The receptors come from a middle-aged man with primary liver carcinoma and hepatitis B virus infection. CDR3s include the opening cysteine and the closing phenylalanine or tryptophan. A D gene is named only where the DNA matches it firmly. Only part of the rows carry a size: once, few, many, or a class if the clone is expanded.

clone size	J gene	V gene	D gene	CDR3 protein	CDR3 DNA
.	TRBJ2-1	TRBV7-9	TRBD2	CTSSNSGSSYNEQFF	TGTACCAGCAGCAATAGCGGGAGTTCCTACAATGAGCAGTTCTTC
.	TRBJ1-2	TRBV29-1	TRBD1	CSDTTGGTDGYTF	TGCAGCGATACAACAGGGGGAACGGATGGCTACACCTTC
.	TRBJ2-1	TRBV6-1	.	CANSEGGSGNEQFF	TGTGCCAATAGTGAAGGGGGAAGCGGGAATGAGCAGTTCTTC
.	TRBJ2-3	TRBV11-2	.	CASSQPGGGGTDTQYF	TGTGCCAGCAGCCAGCCGGGGGGCGGGGGCACAGACACGCAGTATTTT
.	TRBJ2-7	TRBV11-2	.	CACSLGIGWYEQYF	TGTGCCTGTAGCTTAGGGATAGGGTGGTACGAGCAGTACTTC
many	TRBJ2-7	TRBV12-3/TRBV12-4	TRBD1	CASSSPETGGHREQYF	TGTGCCAGCAGTTCACCCGAGACAGGGGGTCATCGGGAGCAGTACTTC
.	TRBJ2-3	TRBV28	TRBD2	CVSSLTAGGTDMQYF	TGTGTCAGCAGTTTAACTGCGGGAGGCACAGATATGCAGTATTTT
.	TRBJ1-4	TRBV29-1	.	CSAGETTTNEKLFF	TGCAGCGCCGGGGAGACCACAACTAATGAAAAACTGTTTTTT
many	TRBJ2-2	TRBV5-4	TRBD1	CASSLDGTANTGELFF	TGTGCCAGCAGCTTGGATGGGACAGCGAACACCGGGGAGCTGTTTTTT
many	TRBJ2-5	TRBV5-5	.	CASSLTGSETQYF	TGTGCCAGCAGCCTAACAGGGAGCGAGACCCAGTACTTC
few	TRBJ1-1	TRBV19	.	CASSIALTLNTEAFF	TGTGCCAGTAGTATAGCGCTGACACTGAACACTGAAGCTTTCTTT
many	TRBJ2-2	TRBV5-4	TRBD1	CASSVGTGGPGELFF	TGTGCCAGCAGCGTAGGGACAGGGGGTCCCGGGGAGCTGTTTTTT
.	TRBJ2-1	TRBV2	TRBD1	CASSDRTGYNEQFF	TGTGCCAGCAGTGACCGGACAGGTTACAATGAGCAGTTCTTC
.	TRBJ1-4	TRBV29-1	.	CSVQGLDQKLFF	TGCAGCGTTCAGGGGTTGGATCAAAAACTGTTTTTC
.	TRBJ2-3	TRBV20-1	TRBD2	CSEIGLAPFTDTQYF	TGCAGTGAAATCGGACTAGCGCCATTCACAGATACGCAGTATTTT
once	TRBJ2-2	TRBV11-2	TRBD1	CASSFDRDRVVTGELFF	TGTGCTAGCAGCTTTGATCGGGACAGGGTCGTCACAGGGGAGCTGTTTTTT
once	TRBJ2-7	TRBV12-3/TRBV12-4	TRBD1	CANSPQQGSEQYF	TGTGCCAACAGTCCCCAACAGGGGTCCGAGCAGTACTTC
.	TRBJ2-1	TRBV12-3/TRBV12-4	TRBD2	CASSRLAGGRNGQFF	TGTGCCAGCAGCCGCCTAGCGGGAGGGCGTAATGGGCAGTTCTTC
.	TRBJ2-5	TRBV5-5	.	CASSLTWSKTQYF	TGTGCCAGCAGCCTAACATGGAGTAAGACCCAGTACTTC
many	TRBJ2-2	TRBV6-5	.	CASSYSIGGELFF	TGTGCCAGCAGTTACTCGATTGGCGGGGAGCTGTTTTTT
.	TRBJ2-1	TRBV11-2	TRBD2	CASSLDIGLAMSDQFF	TGCGCCAGCAGCTTGGATATCGGACTAGCCATGAGTGATCAGTTCTTC
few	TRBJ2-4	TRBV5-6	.	CASSLGLTKNIQYF	TGTGCCAGCAGCTTGGGACTCACCAAAAACATTCAGTACTTC
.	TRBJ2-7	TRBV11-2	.	CASSLTDTAYEWYF	TGTGCCAGCAGCTTAACCGACACTGCCTACGAGTGGTACTTC
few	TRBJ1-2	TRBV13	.	CTSSSFYRKQGYGYTF	TGTACCAGCAGCTCCTTTTACAGGAAGCAGGGCTATGGCTACACCTTC
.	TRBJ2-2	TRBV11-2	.	CASSFGSKTGELFF	TGTGCAAGCAGCTTCGGATCGAAAACCGGGGAGCTGTTTTTT
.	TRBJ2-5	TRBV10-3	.	CAISESRNQETQFF	TGTGCCATCAGTGAGTCTAGGAACCAAGAGACCCAGTTTTTC
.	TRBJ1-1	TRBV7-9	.	CVSSPLGGRDTEAFF	TGTGTCAGCAGCCCGCTGGGGGGGCGGGACACTGAAGCTTTCTTT
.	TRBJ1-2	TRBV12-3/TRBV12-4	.	CASSFFIGPEFYGYAF	TGTGCCAGCAGTTTTTTCATTGGACCCGAATTCTATGGCTACGCCTTT
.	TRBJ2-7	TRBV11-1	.	CTSSHQGFNEQYF	TGTACCAGCAGCCACCAGGGGTTTAACGAGCAATACTTC
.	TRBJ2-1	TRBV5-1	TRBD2	CASSSMGGLVFDEKFF	TGCGCCAGCAGCTCGATGGGGGGACTAGTTTTTGATGAGAAGTTCTTC
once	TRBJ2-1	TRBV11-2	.	CASSPLAGSKQFF	TGTGCCAGCAGCCCCCTGGCTGGGAGTAAGCAGTTCTTC
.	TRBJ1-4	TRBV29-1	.	CSVEDGGANEKLFF	TGCAGCGTTGAAGATGGGGGGGCGAATGAAAAACTGTTTTTT
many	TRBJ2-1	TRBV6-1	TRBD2	CASSYGTSGNEQFF	TGTGCCAGCAGTTACGGGACTAGCGGGAATGAGCAGTTCTTC
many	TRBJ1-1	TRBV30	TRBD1	CACPRTGNTEAFF	TGTGCCTGTCCTCGGACAGGGAACACTGAAGCTTTCTTT